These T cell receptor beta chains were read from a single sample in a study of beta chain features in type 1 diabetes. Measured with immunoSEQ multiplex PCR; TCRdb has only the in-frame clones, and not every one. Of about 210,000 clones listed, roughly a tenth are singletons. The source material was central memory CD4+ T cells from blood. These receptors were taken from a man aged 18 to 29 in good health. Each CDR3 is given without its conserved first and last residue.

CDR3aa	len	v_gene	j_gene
ASSLGDSPYEQY	12	TRBV5-1	TRBJ2-7
ASSQSRGRDREGHGYT	16	TRBV4-1	TRBJ1-2
SAERQSLQY	9	TRBV20-1	TRBJ2-7
ASSRLANEQF	10	TRBV5-1	TRBJ2-1
ASKRGLAEETQY	12	TRBV10-2	TRBJ2-5
ASSVPRGDTQY	11	TRBV9	TRBJ2-3
ASRGGLAVHEQY	12	TRBV2	TRBJ2-7
AIRQAGGDTDTQY	13	TRBV10-3	TRBJ2-3
ASSLGQSGANVLT	13	TRBV5-6	TRBJ2-6
ASSLVRTAEAF	11	TRBV7-8	TRBJ1-1
ASSPPHFYEQY	11	TRBV28	TRBJ2-7
ASSQESYEQY	10	TRBV2	TRBJ2-7
ASSQDSPGQLLTDTQY	16	TRBV7-2	TRBJ2-3
ASSTGSYEQY	10	TRBV18	TRBJ2-7
ASSPGPGQGGETQY	14	TRBV18	TRBJ2-5
ASRQDNYGYT	10	TRBV2	TRBJ1-2
ASSQTYGYEQY	11	TRBV14	NA
ASSLDRRDYEQY	12	TRBV5-6	TRBJ2-7
ASSYQGNDEQY	11	TRBV27	TRBJ2-7
SVSQGVQNIQY	11	TRBV29-1	TRBJ2-4
ASSYGPDRARTGELF	15	TRBV11-2	TRBJ2-2
ASSPQTSGGVDEQF	14	TRBV28	TRBJ2-1
SCSNGREAYTDTQY	14	TRBV30	TRBJ2-3
ASSQDLDSEQF	11	TRBV14	TRBJ2-1
ASSPGLTYQETQY	13	TRBV7-6	TRBJ2-5
ASSILTGVSNQPQH	14	TRBV19	TRBJ1-5
ASKSYRYQETQY	12	TRBV28	TRBJ2-5
ASSQREGQYEQY	12	TRBV5-4	TRBJ2-7
ASRKADLAKNIQY	13	TRBV27	TRBJ2-4
ASSQEVGGTADGYT	14	TRBV4-1	TRBJ1-2
ASSHAGTGSEAF	12	TRBV5-4	TRBJ1-1
SVEGSSANNEQF	12	TRBV29-1	TRBJ2-1
ASSLGTEETQY	11	TRBV27	TRBJ2-5
ASRVGSQETQY	11	TRBV5-1	TRBJ2-5
ASSLREGMRTDTQY	14	TRBV7-9	TRBJ2-3
ASSQEDIGSGSYEQY	15	TRBV4-1	TRBJ2-7
ASSLRGGGTDTQY	13	TRBV28	TRBJ2-3
ASSPMGGADEQY	12	TRBV5-4	TRBJ2-7
AITASGYNEQF	11	TRBV10-3	TRBJ2-1
ASSEQGSAEKLF	12	TRBV2	TRBJ1-4
ASSLYEGGTEAF	12	TRBV28	TRBJ1-1
ASSSQGHQPQH	11	TRBV7-2	TRBJ1-5
ASSLGTGDFTGELF	14	TRBV7-2	TRBJ2-2
ASSGTGEKLF	10	TRBV18	TRBJ1-4
ASSEFLDEQY	10	TRBV25-1	TRBJ2-7
ASSVGLWGSEQF	12	TRBV9	TRBJ2-1